Each of the 9 T cell receptor beta chains below was sequenced from the same sample in a study of PD-L1 blockade in urothelial cancer. Sample time point: peripheral blood 6 weeks after treatment start. TCRdb's copy holds only in-frame clones and misses some; the assay was immunoSEQ multiplex PCR. The repertoire holds tens of thousands of clones, with 70% to 85% as singletons. The specimen was PBMCs, collected around atezolizumab (anti-PD-L1) treatment. The receptors derive from a middle-aged man with urothelial cancer.

This clone was recorded a few times. V and J are TRBV27 and TRBJ2-7; 11 nucleotides align to TRBD2. Germline V gene sequence: CDR1 MNHEY, CDR2 SMNVEV (reference sequence). The CDR3 extends over 15 amino acids. V gave up 6 bases and J gave up 3 bases; unmatched junction bases: 7. This CDR3 reads CASRQTSGVRYEQYF. Here the CDR3 DNA reads TGTGCCAGCAGGCAGACTAGCGGGGTTCGCTACGAGCAGTACTTC.

V and J are TRBV6-4 and TRBJ2-1; D not resolved. The CDR3 is made up of 15 amino acids. The germline V and J ends were trimmed by 3 bases and 7 bases, with 16 bases remaining between them. Germline CDR1 is MRHNA and CDR2 is SNTAGT. CDR3 in amino acids: CASSDNSSPANEQFF. In DNA, the CDR3 is TGTGCCAGCAGTGATAATAGCTCCCCAGCAAATGAGCAGTTCTTC.

J is TRBJ2-1 and V is TRBV18; D is undetermined. V was cut by 0 bases and J by 3 bases, with 9 bases left in between. Per germline, CDR1 KGHSH and CDR2 LQKENI. CDR3 length equals 15 residues. CDR3 DNA sequence: TGTGCCAGCTCACCACCCGTCGCGGTCTACAATGAGCAGTTCTTC. Its translation: CASSPPVAVYNEQFF.

CDR3 sequence: CASSLAGAGANVLTF. As DNA, the CDR3 is TGTGCCAGCAGCCTCGCAGGGGCCGGGGCCAACGTCCTGACTTTC. V usage is TRBV7-6 and J usage is TRBJ2-6; weak D call: TRBD1 (6 bases). Germline V CDR1 and CDR2: SGHVS, FNYEAQ. The CDR3 runs to 15 residues. Trimming removed 5 bases from V and 4 bases from J, with 12 bases in between.

The chain couples TRBV4-1 to TRBJ2-2, with D possibly TRBD1 on 6 matching bases. In germline, CDR1 is MGHRA, CDR2 YSYEKL. There are 16 residues in the CDR3. Trimming took off 1 base at V and 4 bases at J, with 13 bases between the two ends. CDR3 loop: CASSQVSVRGTGELFF. The CDR3 nucleotides are TGCGCCAGCAGCCAAGTCAGTGTCAGGGGCACCGGGGAGCTGTTTTTT.

This chain joins TRBV29-1 and TRBJ2-2, with 10 bases fitting TRBD1. In germline, CDR1 is SQVTM, CDR2 ANQGSEA. This CDR3 has 14 residues. Trimming took 7 bases from V and 7 from J; bases not matched to a gene: 9. For the CDR3, the DNA is TGCAGCGCCGGTGGGACAGGGGACTACGGGGAGCTGTTTTTT. Protein: CSAGGTGDYGELFF.

This rearrangement joins TRBV15 to TRBJ1-2; D is uncertain. Germline V CDR1 and CDR2: LNHNV, YYDKDF (reference sequence). Trimming stripped 1 base from V and 7 bases from J, with 7 bases between. This CDR3 region has 12 residues. Here the CDR3 reads CATSRAEGGYTF. DNA of the CDR3: TGTGCCACCAGCAGAGCCGAGGGTGGCTACACCTTC.

The V and J genes are TRBV5-1 and TRBJ2-1, with TRBD2 identical over 9 bases. Per the germline V gene, CDR1 is SGHRS and CDR2 is YFSETQ. The V gene end was trimmed by 1 base and the J gene end by 6 bases; junction bases not matched to a gene: 8. This CDR3 region has 16 residues. The CDR3 protein is CASSLSGGRAANEQFF. The CDR3 DNA reads as TGCGCCAGCAGCTTGTCGGGCGGGAGGGCCGCCAATGAGCAGTTCTTC.

This chain uses TRBV7-8 with TRBJ1-5; D remains ambiguous. Trimming removed 0 bases from V and 6 bases from J, with 21 bases in between. Germline V gives CDR1 SGHVS, CDR2 FQNEAQ. The CDR3 consists of 18 residues. Here the CDR3 reads CASSLASLAAAQSQPQHF. For the CDR3, the DNA is TGTGCCAGCAGCTTAGCGAGTCTTGCGGCAGCCCAGAGTCAGCCCCAGCATTTT.